This T cell receptor beta chain is drawn from a study of metastatic and nonmetastatic thyroid tumors. For the study at large: Patients with malignant and benign thyroid disease provided blood and tumor or nodule tissue, whose repertoires were compared.

Study findings and constraints: TCR beta diversity was reportedly significantly higher in malignant thyroid tumors than benign nodules, in blood and tumor.

This CDR3 spans 17 amino acids. Germline V gives CDR1 MNHNS, CDR2 SASEGT. The trim removed 6 bases at V and 0 bases at J, leaving 7 bases unmatched. Per the original methods: Clinicopathological groups supplied CDR3 differences that were used to build a distant-metastasis classifier for papillary thyroid cancer. TCRdb re-called the PCR reads through MiXCR. The V and J calls were determined by TCRdb, not by the authors. The table shows around 20,000 clones, with around a third occurring only once. This clone counts as medium-sized. The antigen is unknown. Until they underwent thyroid surgery, no patient had received any treatment.

Sequenced: adjacent normal tissue. This sequence originates from a female donor with papillary thyroid cancer or a benign thyroid nodule (not recorded which). Some clones in this sample may be carry-over from other donors' samples. The chain has TRBV6-1 and TRBJ2-6, with 8 nucleotides matching TRBD1. The CDR3 nucleotides read TGTGCCAGCAGACTCGGACAGGGAAGCTCTGGGGCCAACGTCCTGACTTTC. Amino acid sequence: CASRLGQGSSGANVLTF.